This TCR beta chain was retrieved from a study of T cell responses to AZD1222 COVID-19 vaccine. This CDR3 spans 21 amino acids. The V end was cut by 0 bases, the J end by 1 base, with 27 bases between. Germline CDR1 reads MNHEY; CDR2 reads SVGEGT. Some clones are missing from TCRdb's copy, which holds only in-frame ones; the method was immunoSEQ multiplex PCR. In the table there are more than 120,000 clones, roughly 91% of which are singletons. This clone was observed a few times. Sample: peripheral blood, taken on day 0 of AZD1222 vaccination. This TCR was sampled from an adult in good health. This sequence joins TRBV6-2 or TRBV6-3 and TRBJ1-1; possibly TRBD1 for D (5 bases). CDR3 region: CASSYSITLGPEDLSNTEAFF. The CDR3 region has the DNA TGTGCCAGCAGTTACTCGATTACACTGGGACCCGAAGATCTTTCGAACACTGAAGCTTTCTTT.